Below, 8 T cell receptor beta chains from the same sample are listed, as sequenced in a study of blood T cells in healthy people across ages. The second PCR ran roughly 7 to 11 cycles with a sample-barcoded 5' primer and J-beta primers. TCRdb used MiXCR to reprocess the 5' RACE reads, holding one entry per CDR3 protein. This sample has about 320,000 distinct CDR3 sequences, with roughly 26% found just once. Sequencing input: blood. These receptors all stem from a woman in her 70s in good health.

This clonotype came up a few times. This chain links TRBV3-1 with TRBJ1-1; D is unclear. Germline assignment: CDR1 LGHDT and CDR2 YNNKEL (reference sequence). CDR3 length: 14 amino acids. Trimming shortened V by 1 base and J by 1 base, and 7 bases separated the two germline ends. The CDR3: CASSQGKGNTEAFF. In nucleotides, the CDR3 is TGTGCCAGCAGCCAAGGGAAGGGGAACACTGAAGCTTTCTTT. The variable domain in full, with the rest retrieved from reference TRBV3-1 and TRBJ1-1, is DTAVSQTPKYLVTQMGNDKSIKCEQNLGHDTMYWYKQDSKKFLKIMFSYNNKELIINETVPNRFSPKSPDKAHLNLHINSLELGDSAVYFCASSQGKGNTEAFFGQGTRLTVV.

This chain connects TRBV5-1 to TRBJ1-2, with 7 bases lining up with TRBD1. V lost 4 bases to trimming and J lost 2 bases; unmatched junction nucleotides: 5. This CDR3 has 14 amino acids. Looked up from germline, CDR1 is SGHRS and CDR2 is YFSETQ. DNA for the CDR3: TGCGCCAGCAGCACAACAGGGGTGAACTATGGCTACACCTTC. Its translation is CASSTTGVNYGYTF.

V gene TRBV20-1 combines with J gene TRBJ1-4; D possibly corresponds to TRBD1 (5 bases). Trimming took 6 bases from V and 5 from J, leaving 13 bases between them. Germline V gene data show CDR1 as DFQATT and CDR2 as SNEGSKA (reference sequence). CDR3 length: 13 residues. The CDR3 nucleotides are TGCAGTGCCACGGGACCGCTCAATGAAAAACTGTTTTTT. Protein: CSATGPLNEKLFF.

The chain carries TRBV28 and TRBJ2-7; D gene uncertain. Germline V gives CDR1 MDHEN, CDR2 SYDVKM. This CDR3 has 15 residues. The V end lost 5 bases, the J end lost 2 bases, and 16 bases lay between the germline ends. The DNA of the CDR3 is TGTGCCAGCAGTACTCCTGCTGTATCCCCCTACGAGCAGTACTTC. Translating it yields CASSTPAVSPYEQYF.

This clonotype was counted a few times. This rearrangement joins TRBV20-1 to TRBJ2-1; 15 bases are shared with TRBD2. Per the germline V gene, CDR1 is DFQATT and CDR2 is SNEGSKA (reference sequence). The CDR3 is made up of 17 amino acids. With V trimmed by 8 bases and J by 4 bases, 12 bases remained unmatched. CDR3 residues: CSTRGLAGGPGYNEQFF. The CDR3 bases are TGCAGTACTCGAGGACTAGCGGGAGGGCCAGGTTACAATGAGCAGTTCTTC.

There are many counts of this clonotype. Written as DNA, the CDR3 is TGTGCCAGCCAAGGACAGGCCTATAATTCACCCCTCCACTTT. Translation gives CASQGQAYNSPLHF. The V and J genes are TRBV27 and TRBJ1-6; 7 nucleotides line up with TRBD1. V was pared by 8 bases and J by 2 bases, with 3 bases of the junction left unmatched. The CDR3 is 14 amino acids. The germline CDR1 and CDR2 sequences are MNHEY and SMNVEV (reference sequence).

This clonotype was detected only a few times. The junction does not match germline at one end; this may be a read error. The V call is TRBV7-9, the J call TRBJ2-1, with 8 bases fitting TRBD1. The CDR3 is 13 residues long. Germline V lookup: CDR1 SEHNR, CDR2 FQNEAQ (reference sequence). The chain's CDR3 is CASSLLLGQEFVF. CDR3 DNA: TGTGCCAGCAGCTTACTTTTGGGACAGGAGTTTGTCTTC. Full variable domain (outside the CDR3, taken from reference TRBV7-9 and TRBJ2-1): DTGVSQNPRHKITKRGQNVTFRCDPISEHNRLYWYRQTLGQGPEFLTYFQNEAQLEKSRLLSDRFSAERPKGSFSTLEIQRTEQGDSAMYLCASSLLLGQEFVFGPGTRLTVL.

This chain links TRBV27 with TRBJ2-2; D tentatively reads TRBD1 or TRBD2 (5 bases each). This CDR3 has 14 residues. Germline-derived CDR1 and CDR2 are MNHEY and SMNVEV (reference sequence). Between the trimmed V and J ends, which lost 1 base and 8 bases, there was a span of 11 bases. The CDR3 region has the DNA TGTGCCAGCAGTTTATTAATGGGGGAAGGGGAGCTGTTTTTT. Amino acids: CASSLLMGEGELFF.